The sequence of this T cell receptor beta chain was determined in a study of blood T cells in healthy people across ages. The CDR3 sequence is 16 residues long. CDR1 and CDR2 (germline): SGHVS, FNYEAQ. Germline trimming cut 5 bases from V and 4 bases from J; bases unmatched to any gene: 10. Combining a sample-barcoded 5' primer with a J-beta primer mix, a second PCR ran for about 7 to 12 cycles. TCRdb redid the calling of the 5' RACE reads with MiXCR, one entry per CDR3 protein. Of approximately 600,000 distinct CDR3 sequences listed, approximately 50% are singletons. The rearrangement joins TRBV7-6 to TRBJ1-4; 7 bases are a match to TRBD1. This TCR was sampled from a man aged 60 to 75 in good health. Sequencing used blood. The CDR3 DNA is TGTGCCAGCAGCCAGTATACAGGGGACTTTAATGAAAAACTGTTTTTT. This gives the protein CASSQYTGDFNEKLFF.